A selection of T cell receptor beta chains follows, all from one sample in a study of T-cell reconstitution after alpha-beta-depleted transplantation in children. One entry per CDR3 protein, called by TCRdb with MiXCR from the PCR reads. The repertoire holds around 480,000 distinct CDR3 sequences, with about 31% as singletons. Here the sequenced sample was PBMCs from the stem cell graft donor, taken from the stem cell graft. The receptor set was obtained from a human donor who donated a stem cell graft to a child with aplastic anemia. The CDR3 runs from the conserved cysteine through the conserved F or W. D genes are given only for firm matches. Not all rows give a size; the values are once, few, many and, for expanded clones, a class.

size | J | length | D | V | DNA | CDR3
. | TRBJ2-5 | 14 | TRBD2 | TRBV20-1 | TGCAGTGCCCCCCCAGCGGGAGGGCCGGAGACCCAGTACTTC | CSAPPAGGPETQYF
few | TRBJ1-5 | 14 | . | TRBV12-3/TRBV12-4 | TGTGCCAGCAGTATGACAGCGAGCAATCAGCCCCAGCATTTT | CASSMTASNQPQHF
few | TRBJ2-1 | 16 | TRBD1 | TRBV6-1 | TGTGCCGTCAAAACAACCGGGACAGGGCATTGGAATGAGCAGTTCTTC | CAVKTTGTGHWNEQFF
. | TRBJ1-1 | 14 | . | TRBV5-1 | TGCGCCAGCAGCCCCGCGGTGATGAACACTGAAGCTTTCTTT | CASSPAVMNTEAFF
. | TRBJ2-1 | 14 | . | TRBV7-2 | TGTGCCAGCAGCATGGGACTCTTTGGGGGTGAGCAGTTCTTC | CASSMGLFGGEQFF
few | TRBJ1-1 | 16 | . | TRBV20-1 | TGCAGTGCTAGACGCATTGGACTATCCCCTAACACTGAAGCTTTCTTT | CSARRIGLSPNTEAFF
. | TRBJ2-2 | 11 | . | TRBV19 | TGTGCCAGCGTGGCGCTTGGGGAGCTGTTTTTT | CASVALGELFF
. | TRBJ2-1 | 12 | TRBD2 | TRBV12-3/TRBV12-4 | TGTGCCAGCAGTTCCTTAGCGGGGGGGCAGTTCTTC | CASSSLAGGQFF
few | TRBJ2-7 | 16 | TRBD1 | TRBV27 | TGTGCCAGCACCACTAGAATAAGGACAGGCTCCTACGAGCAGTACTTC | CASTTRIRTGSYEQYF
few | TRBJ2-7 | 14 | TRBD1 | TRBV28 | TGTGCCAGCAGACGGACAGGGGGCCCCTACGAGCAGTACTTC | CASRRTGGPYEQYF
few | TRBJ2-5 | 16 | . | TRBV20-1 | TGCAGTGCTAGAGATCCGCTTGTGGTGGCTGGGGAGACCCAGTACTTC | CSARDPLVVAGETQYF
. | TRBJ2-3 | 16 | TRBD2 | TRBV12-3/TRBV12-4 | TGTGCCAGTAACAGGCTCGGGAGGGCCCTCGTAGATACGCAGTATTTT | CASNRLGRALVDTQYF
. | TRBJ1-5 | 15 | . | TRBV28 | TGTGCCAGCAGTTTTACAGCGAATAGCAATCAGCCCCAGCATTTT | CASSFTANSNQPQHF
. | TRBJ2-6 | 15 | . | TRBV15 | TGTGCCACCAGGTCAGGGGCTGGGGGGGCCAACGTCCTGACTTTC | CATRSGAGGANVLTF
. | TRBJ2-4 | 16 | . | TRBV10-1 | TGCGCCAACAAGGTCTGCCCGGGTTGGGCCAAAAACATTCAGTACTTC | CANKVCPGWAKNIQYF
. | TRBJ2-2 | 17 | . | TRBV10-3 | TGTGCCATCAGTGAGTGGGGGATCGGCCCTAACACCGGGGAGCTGTTTTTT | CAISEWGIGPNTGELFF
few | TRBJ1-4 | 15 | TRBD1 | TRBV2 | TGTGCCAGCAGTGAAAGGTGGGACAGCGCTGAAAAACTGTTTTTT | CASSERWDSAEKLFF
. | TRBJ1-2 | 15 | TRBD1 | TRBV6-1 | TGTGCCAGCAGTGCACCGACAGGGAGGGTTCGTGGCTACACCTTC | CASSAPTGRVRGYTF
. | TRBJ2-2 | 14 | . | TRBV7-3 | TGTGCCAGCAGCTTAACACGGGGCACCGGGGAGCTGTTTTTT | CASSLTRGTGELFF
. | TRBJ1-5 | 14 | . | TRBV18 | TGTGCCAGCTCACCGCACGGTAGCAATCAGCCCCAGCATTTT | CASSPHGSNQPQHF